The clone carrying this T cell receptor (beta chain) was seen a handful of times. What it recognizes is unknown. The PCR used 60 Vbeta and 13 Jbeta primers. Repertoires were generated with immunoSEQ multiplex PCR, while TCRdb's copy carries only in-frame clones and drops some. The profile shows 80,000 to 95,000 clones, over 60% of them singletons. This record belongs to a study of cytomegalovirus exposure and HLA in healthy donors. V gave up 7 bases and J gave up 0 bases, with 13 bases separating them. Germline V gene sequence: CDR1 LGHNA, CDR2 YSLEER. This CDR3 contains 15 residues. Findings of the study overall: The classifier was said to identify cytomegalovirus status with high specificity and sensitivity. Productive rates of about 87% or about 30% were seen for most TCR beta V segments in an earlier analysis. Several V segments, TRBV6-2 and TRBV6-3 among them, could not be told apart and were dropped.

Nominally healthy donors provided the samples, though records likely missed some immune exposures. This clonotype originated in a female donor in good health and CMV-seronegative. The chain joins TRBV4-3 to TRBJ2-4; no clear D gene. Sequencing was done on a sample of PBMCs. The CDR3 nucleotides are TGCGCCAGCACCCGACAAGACCTAGCCAAAAACATTCAGTACTTC. It encodes CASTRQDLAKNIQYF.